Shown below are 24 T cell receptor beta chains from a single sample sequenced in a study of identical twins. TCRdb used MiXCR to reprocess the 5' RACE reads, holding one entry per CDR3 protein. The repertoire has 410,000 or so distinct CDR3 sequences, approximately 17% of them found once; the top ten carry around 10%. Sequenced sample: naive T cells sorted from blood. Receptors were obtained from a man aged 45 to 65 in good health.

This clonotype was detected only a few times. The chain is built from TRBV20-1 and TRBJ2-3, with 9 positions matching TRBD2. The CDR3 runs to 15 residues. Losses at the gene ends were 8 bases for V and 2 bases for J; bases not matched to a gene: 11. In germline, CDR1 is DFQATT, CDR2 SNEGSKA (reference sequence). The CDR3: CSRVRLAGTTDTQYF. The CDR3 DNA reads TGCAGTCGGGTCAGGCTAGCGGGGACCACAGATACGCAGTATTTT.

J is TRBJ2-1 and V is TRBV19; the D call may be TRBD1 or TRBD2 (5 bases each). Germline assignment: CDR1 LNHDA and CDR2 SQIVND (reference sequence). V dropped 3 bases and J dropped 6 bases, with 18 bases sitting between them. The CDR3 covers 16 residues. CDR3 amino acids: CASSMGDRIIVNEQFF. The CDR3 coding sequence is TGTGCCAGTAGTATGGGGGACCGCATAATTGTCAATGAGCAGTTCTTC.

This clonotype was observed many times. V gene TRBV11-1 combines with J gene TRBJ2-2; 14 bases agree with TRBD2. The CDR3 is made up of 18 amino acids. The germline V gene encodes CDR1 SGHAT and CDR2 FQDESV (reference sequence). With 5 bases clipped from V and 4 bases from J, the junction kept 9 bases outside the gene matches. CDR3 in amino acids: CASSTKGLAGEVTGELFF. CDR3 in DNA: TGTGCCAGCAGCACCAAGGGACTAGCGGGAGAAGTCACCGGGGAGCTGTTTTTT.

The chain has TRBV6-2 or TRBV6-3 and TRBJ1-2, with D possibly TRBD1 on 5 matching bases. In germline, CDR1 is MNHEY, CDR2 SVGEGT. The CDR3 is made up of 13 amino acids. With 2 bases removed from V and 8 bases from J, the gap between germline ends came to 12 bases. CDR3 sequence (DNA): TGTGCCAGCAGTTACGAGGGGCCCACGGGCTACACCTTC. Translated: CASSYEGPTGYTF.

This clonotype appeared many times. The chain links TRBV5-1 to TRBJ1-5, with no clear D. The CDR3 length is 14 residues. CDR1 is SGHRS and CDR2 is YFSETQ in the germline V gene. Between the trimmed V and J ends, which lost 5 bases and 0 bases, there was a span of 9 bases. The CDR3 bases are TGCGCCAGCAGTTGGGAGGGTAGCAATCAGCCCCAGCATTTT. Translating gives CASSWEGSNQPQHF.

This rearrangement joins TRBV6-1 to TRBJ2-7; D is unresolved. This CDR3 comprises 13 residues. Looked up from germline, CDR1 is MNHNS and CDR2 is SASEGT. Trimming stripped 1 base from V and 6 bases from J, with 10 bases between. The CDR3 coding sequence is TGTGCCAGCAGTGAAGGAGGTTGGAGCGAGCAGTACTTC. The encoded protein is CASSEGGWSEQYF.

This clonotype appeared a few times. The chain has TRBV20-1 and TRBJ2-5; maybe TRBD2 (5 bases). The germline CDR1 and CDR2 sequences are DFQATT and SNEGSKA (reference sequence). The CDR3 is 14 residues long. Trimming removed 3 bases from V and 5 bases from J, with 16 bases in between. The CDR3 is CSARGEVRSETQYF. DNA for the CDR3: TGCAGTGCTAGGGGAGAGGTTCGGAGTGAGACCCAGTACTTC.

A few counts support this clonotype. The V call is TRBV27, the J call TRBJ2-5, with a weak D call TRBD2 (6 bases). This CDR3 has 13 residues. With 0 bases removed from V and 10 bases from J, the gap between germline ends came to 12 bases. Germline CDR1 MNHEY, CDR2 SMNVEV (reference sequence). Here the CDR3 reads CASSLSDSSVQYF. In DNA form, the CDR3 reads TGTGCCAGCAGTTTATCGGACTCTAGCGTCCAGTACTTC.

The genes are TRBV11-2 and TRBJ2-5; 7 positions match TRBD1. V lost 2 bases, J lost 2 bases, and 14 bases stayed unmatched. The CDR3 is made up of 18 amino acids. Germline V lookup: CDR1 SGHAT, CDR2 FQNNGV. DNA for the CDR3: TGTGCCAGCAGCTTATCAAAAGGGGGCAGGGTATTTCAAGAGACCCAGTACTTC. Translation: CASSLSKGGRVFQETQYF.

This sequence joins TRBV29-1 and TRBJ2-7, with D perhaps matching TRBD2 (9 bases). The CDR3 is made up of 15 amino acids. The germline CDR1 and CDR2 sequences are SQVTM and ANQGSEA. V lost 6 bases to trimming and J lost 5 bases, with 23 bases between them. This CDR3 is CSVGQVLAGQNEQYF. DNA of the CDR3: TGCAGCGTGGGACAGGTCCTAGCGGGGCAAAACGAGCAGTACTTC.

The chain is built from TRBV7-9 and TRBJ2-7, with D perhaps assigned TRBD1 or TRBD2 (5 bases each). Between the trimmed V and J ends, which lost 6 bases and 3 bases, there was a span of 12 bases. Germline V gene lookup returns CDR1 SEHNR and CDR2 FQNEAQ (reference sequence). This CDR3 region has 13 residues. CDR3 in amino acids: CASSGTLYYEQYF. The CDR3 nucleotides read TGTGCCAGCAGTGGGACCTTGTACTACGAGCAGTACTTC.

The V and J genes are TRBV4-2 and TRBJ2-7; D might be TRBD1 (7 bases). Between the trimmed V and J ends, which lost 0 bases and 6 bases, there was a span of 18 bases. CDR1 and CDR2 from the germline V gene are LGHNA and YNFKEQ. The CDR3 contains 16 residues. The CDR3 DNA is TGTGCCAGCAGCCAAGAGGGCAGGGGGGACTTTGGCGAGCAGTACTTC. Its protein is CASSQEGRGDFGEQYF.

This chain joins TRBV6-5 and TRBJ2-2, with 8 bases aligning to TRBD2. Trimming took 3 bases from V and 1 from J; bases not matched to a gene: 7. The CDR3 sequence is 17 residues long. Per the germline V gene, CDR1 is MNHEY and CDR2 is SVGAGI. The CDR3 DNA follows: TGTGCCAGCAGTTATTTCAGCGGGGGCCTGAACACCGGGGAGCTGTTTTTT. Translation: CASSYFSGGLNTGELFF.

CDR3 region: CSALRLAGGLAKNIQYF. CDR3 nucleotide sequence: TGCAGTGCTCTCCGTCTAGCGGGAGGGCTAGCCAAAAACATTCAGTACTTC. The rearrangement joins TRBV20-1 to TRBJ2-4; TRBD2 agrees at 12 bases. With V trimmed by 5 bases and J by 0 bases, 8 bases remained unmatched. The CDR3 is 17 amino acids. Germline V gives CDR1 DFQATT, CDR2 SNEGSKA (reference sequence).

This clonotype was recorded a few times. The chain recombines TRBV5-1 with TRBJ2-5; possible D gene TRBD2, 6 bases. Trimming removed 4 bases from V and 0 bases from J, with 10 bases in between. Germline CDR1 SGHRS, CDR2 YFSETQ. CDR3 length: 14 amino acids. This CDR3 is CASSRWDYQETQYF. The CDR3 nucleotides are TGCGCCAGCAGCAGGTGGGACTACCAAGAGACCCAGTACTTC. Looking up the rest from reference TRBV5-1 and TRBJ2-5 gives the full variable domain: KAGVTQTPRYLIKTRGQQVTLSCSPISGHRSVSWYQQTPGQGLQFLFEYFSETQRNKGNFPGRFSGRQFSNSRSEMNVSTLELGDSALYLCASSRWDYQETQYFGPGTRLLVL.

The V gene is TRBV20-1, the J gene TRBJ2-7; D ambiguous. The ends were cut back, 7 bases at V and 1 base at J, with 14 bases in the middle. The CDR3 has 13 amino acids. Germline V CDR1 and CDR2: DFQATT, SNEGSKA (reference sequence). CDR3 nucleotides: TGCAGTGTCTGGAAGCTGGGGTCCTACGAGCAGTACTTC. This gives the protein CSVWKLGSYEQYF.

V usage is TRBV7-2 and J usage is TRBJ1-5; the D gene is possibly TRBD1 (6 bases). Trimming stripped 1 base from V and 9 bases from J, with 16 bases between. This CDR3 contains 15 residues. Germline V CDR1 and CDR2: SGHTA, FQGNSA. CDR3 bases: TGTGCCAGCAGCTTAGGTGGGGGCTGGGGGTCGCCCCAGCATTTT. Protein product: CASSLGGGWGSPQHF.

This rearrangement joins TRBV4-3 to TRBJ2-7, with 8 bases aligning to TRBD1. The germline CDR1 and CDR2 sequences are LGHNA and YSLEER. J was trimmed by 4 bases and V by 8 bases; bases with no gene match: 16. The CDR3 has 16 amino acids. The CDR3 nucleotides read TGCGCCAGCTCAATCACAAAGGGGACAGGAGTTTACGAGCAGTACTTC. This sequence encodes CASSITKGTGVYEQYF.

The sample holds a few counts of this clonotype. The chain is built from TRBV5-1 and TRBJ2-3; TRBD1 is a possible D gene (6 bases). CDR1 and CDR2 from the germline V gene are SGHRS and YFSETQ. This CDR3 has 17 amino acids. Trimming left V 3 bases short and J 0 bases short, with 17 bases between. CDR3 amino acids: CASSSSVDSASTDTQYF. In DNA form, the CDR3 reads TGCGCCAGCAGCTCGAGCGTGGACAGTGCTAGCACAGATACGCAGTATTTT.

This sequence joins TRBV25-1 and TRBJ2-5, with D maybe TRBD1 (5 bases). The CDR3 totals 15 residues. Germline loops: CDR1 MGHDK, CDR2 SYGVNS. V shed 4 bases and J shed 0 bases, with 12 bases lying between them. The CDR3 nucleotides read TGTGCCAGCAGTGCTACGGAGACAGACCAAGAGACCCAGTACTTC. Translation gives CASSATETDQETQYF.

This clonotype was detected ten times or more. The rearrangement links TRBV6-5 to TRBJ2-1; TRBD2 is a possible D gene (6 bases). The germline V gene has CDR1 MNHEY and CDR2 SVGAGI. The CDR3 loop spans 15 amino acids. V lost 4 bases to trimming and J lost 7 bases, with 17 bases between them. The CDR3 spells CASSSTLFGGNEQFF. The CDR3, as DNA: TGTGCCAGCAGTTCGACCCTGTTTGGGGGGAATGAGCAGTTCTTC.

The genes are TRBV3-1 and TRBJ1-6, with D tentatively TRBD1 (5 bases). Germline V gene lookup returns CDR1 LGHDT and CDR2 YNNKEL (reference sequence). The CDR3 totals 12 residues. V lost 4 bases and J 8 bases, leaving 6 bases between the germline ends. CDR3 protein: CASSRDHSPLHF. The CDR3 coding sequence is TGTGCCAGCAGCCGGGACCATTCACCCCTCCACTTT.

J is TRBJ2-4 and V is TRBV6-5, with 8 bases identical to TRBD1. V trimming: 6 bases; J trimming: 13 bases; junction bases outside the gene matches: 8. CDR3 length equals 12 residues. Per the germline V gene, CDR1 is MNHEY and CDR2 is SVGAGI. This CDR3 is CASSARTGPQYF. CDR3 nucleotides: TGTGCCAGCAGCGCCCGGACAGGGCCCCAGTACTTC.

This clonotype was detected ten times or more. CDR3 sequence: CASGETGLLETQYF. In nucleotides, the CDR3 is TGTGCCAGCGGGGAAACGGGACTTTTGGAGACCCAGTACTTC. This chain uses TRBV28 with TRBJ2-5, with a tentative D call TRBD2 (6 bases). This CDR3 is built from 14 residues. Trimming left V 8 bases short and J 5 bases short, with 18 bases between. Germline-derived CDR1 and CDR2 are MDHEN and SYDVKM.